This T cell receptor (beta chain) comes out of a study of a mutant IDH1 vaccine in newly diagnosed glioma. Study summary: V12 took place at week 35, and V13 at week 47.

The data were produced by immunoSEQ multiplex PCR, yet TCRdb's version contains in-frame clones alone and is incomplete. The sample yields approximately 50,000 clones, around 83% seen once. Time point of the sample: week 47, end of study. The study gave 300 ug of mutant IDH1 20-mer peptide per vaccine dose, with topical imiquimod. Comments on this clone: Its specificity is not known.

Germline-derived CDR1 and CDR2 are SGHAT and FQDESV (reference sequence). Between the trimmed V and J ends, which lost 5 bases and 7 bases, there was a span of 15 bases. The CDR3 contains 14 residues. This receptor was identified in a woman aged 50 to 60 with glioma. J is TRBJ1-5 and V is TRBV11-1; D call uncertain. Sequencing was performed on PBMCs, taken from a glioma patient whose treatment included an IDH1 peptide vaccine. The CDR3 nucleotides are TGTGCCAGCAGCCCGCCTCGAGGAAAGCAGCCCCAGCATTTT. Protein sequence: CASSPPRGKQPQHF.